The clone carrying this T cell receptor beta chain was found many times. TCRdb fed the 5' RACE reads into MiXCR, producing one record per CDR3 protein. The data contain some 630,000 distinct CDR3 sequences, about 7.1% of them singletons. These data come from a study of identical twins. Germline V gene data show CDR1 as SGDLS and CDR2 as YYNGEE. After removal of 5 bases from V and 7 bases from J, the junction contained 12 bases not matched to a gene. The CDR3 consists of 15 residues. These data also formed part of another study, on yellow fever vaccine responses in identical twins.

V is TRBV9 and J is TRBJ1-2; 9 bases are a match to TRBD1. The receptor was isolated from a woman in her late teens or twenties in good health. What was sequenced was PBMCs. The chain's CDR3 is CASRKGTGTSIGYTF. The DNA for the CDR3 is TGTGCCAGCAGGAAGGGGACAGGGACCTCAATTGGCTACACCTTC.